The rows below give T cell receptor beta chains drawn from one sample of a study of T cells after yellow fever vaccination. TCRdb called the 5' RACE reads again in MiXCR, with one record for every CDR3 protein. This table has a few hundred thousand distinct CDR3 sequences, about 8.3% appearing once. The sequences come from PBMCs, collected roughly 46 days after the first yellow fever vaccination. All receptors derive from a man between 18 and 35 years old who received the YFV17D yellow fever vaccine. Both conserved end residues are part of each CDR3. A D gene is named only where the DNA matches it firmly. Part of the rows lack a size; the others show once, few, many or a class for expanded clones.

>few|NA|TRBJ2-5|TRBV5-4
CASSLGQKQETQYF
TGTGCCAGCAGCTTGGGACAGAAACAAGAGACCCAGTACTTC
>NA|TRBD2|TRBJ2-7|TRBV10-1
CASSASGGHEQYF
TGCGCCAGCAGTGCCAGCGGGGGCCACGAGCAGTACTTC
>NA|NA|TRBJ2-1|TRBV9
CASSVRDTGLLNEQFF
TGTGCCAGCAGCGTCCGGGACACCGGACTTCTCAATGAGCAGTTCTTC
>NA|TRBD1|TRBJ2-7|TRBV15
CATSRDRFFDGEQYF
TGTGCCACCAGCAGGGACAGGTTCTTCGACGGCGAGCAGTACTTC
>few|NA|TRBJ1-4|TRBV5-4
CASSLDTGREKLFF
TGTGCCAGCAGCTTGGACACGGGACGTGAAAAACTGTTTTTT
>few|TRBD2|TRBJ2-1|TRBV5-6
CASSIDSLAGGVNEQFF
TGTGCCAGCAGCATCGATTCACTAGCGGGAGGGGTTAATGAGCAGTTCTTC
>few|TRBD2|TRBJ2-1|TRBV5-1
CASSLRTSGVYNEQFF
TGCGCCAGCAGTTTGCGGACTAGCGGAGTGTACAATGAGCAGTTCTTC
>NA|TRBD1|TRBJ2-1|TRBV10-3
CAISSDRESYNEQFF
TGTGCCATCAGCTCCGACAGGGAATCCTACAATGAGCAGTTCTTC
>NA|TRBD2|TRBJ2-2|TRBV3-1
CASSPWTSKPGELFF
TGTGCCAGCAGCCCATGGACTAGCAAGCCCGGGGAGCTGTTTTTT
>few|NA|TRBJ2-5|TRBV6-5
CASSSHGGQETQYF
TGTGCCAGCAGTTCCCATGGGGGCCAAGAGACCCAGTACTTC
>NA|NA|TRBJ1-1|TRBV5-6
CASSLWGATNTEAFF
TGTGCCAGCAGCTTGTGGGGGGCCACGAACACTGAAGCTTTCTTT
>many|NA|TRBJ2-7|TRBV7-2
CASSTPTGDSYEQYF
TGTGCCAGCAGCACTCCGACAGGAGACTCTTACGAGCAGTACTTC
>few|TRBD1|TRBJ2-7|TRBV29-1
CSVLPGQGPHEQYF
TGCAGCGTTCTCCCGGGACAGGGGCCCCACGAGCAGTACTTC
>many|TRBD1|TRBJ2-5|TRBV4-1
CASSQAGTGEETQYF
TGCGCCAGCAGCCAAGCGGGGACAGGGGAAGAGACCCAGTACTTC
>many|NA|TRBJ2-1|TRBV12-3/TRBV12-4
CASSFRTAVVNEQFF
TGTGCCAGCAGTTTCCGGACCGCGGTGGTAAATGAGCAGTTCTTC
>few|TRBD1|TRBJ1-2|TRBV19
CASSLDRGAYGYTF
TGTGCCAGTAGTCTCGACAGGGGAGCCTATGGCTACACCTTC
>few|NA|TRBJ2-4|TRBV20-1
CSASAGTGKNIQYF
TGCAGTGCTAGCGCCGGGACTGGGAAAAACATTCAGTACTTC
>few|NA|TRBJ2-3|TRBV20-1
CSATGPLDGDTQYF
TGCAGTGCAACGGGCCCACTAGACGGAGATACGCAGTATTTT
>many|TRBD1|TRBJ2-5|TRBV6-1
CASSEATGGQETQYF
TGTGCCAGCAGTGAAGCGACAGGGGGCCAAGAGACCCAGTACTTC
>NA|NA|TRBJ1-2|TRBV6-1
CASTSRAGDYGYTF
TGTGCCAGCACCTCCAGGGCCGGGGACTATGGCTACACCTTC
>NA|TRBD1|TRBJ1-2|TRBV5-6
CASSLLGTANYGYTF
TGTGCCAGCAGCTTGTTAGGGACAGCTAACTATGGCTACACCTTC
>few|TRBD2|TRBJ2-2|TRBV19
CASSILPGTSGRLTNTGELFF
TGTGCCAGTAGTATCCTGCCCGGGACTAGCGGGAGACTTACGAACACCGGGGAGCTGTTTTTT
>few|TRBD1|TRBJ1-5|TRBV18
CASSEGTGGHQPQHF
TGTGCCAGCTCAGAAGGGACAGGGGGCCATCAGCCCCAGCATTTT
>few|NA|TRBJ2-1|TRBV5-1
CASSLEAGFNEQFF
TGCGCCAGCAGCTTAGAGGCGGGGTTCAATGAGCAGTTCTTC
>NA|NA|TRBJ2-3|TRBV6-1
CASSRGRENTQYF
TGTGCCAGCAGCCGAGGCAGGGAAAATACGCAGTATTTT
>NA|NA|TRBJ1-3|TRBV7-2
CASSLAPRGSGNTIYF
TGTGCCAGCAGCTTAGCGCCGCGGGGCTCTGGAAACACCATATATTTT
>NA|NA|TRBJ1-1|TRBV27
CASSSGAPGPEAFF
TGTGCCAGCAGTTCCGGGGCACCCGGGCCCGAAGCTTTCTTT
>NA|TRBD2|TRBJ2-1|TRBV18
CASSPRSTSGYNEQFF
TGTGCCAGCTCACCTCGTTCGACTAGCGGCTACAATGAGCAGTTCTTC
>NA|NA|TRBJ2-2|TRBV7-2
CASSLGPSRELFF
TGTGCCAGCAGCTTAGGCCCCTCCAGGGAGCTGTTTTTT
>many|NA|TRBJ2-1|TRBV29-1
CSVEDQDSWANNEQFF
TGCAGCGTTGAAGACCAGGACAGTTGGGCAAACAATGAGCAGTTCTTC
>many|NA|TRBJ2-5|TRBV15
CATSRVELRQGSQYF
TGTGCCACCAGCAGAGTCGAACTTCGCCAAGGGTCCCAGTACTTC
>NA|NA|TRBJ2-7|TRBV7-2
CASSSPPYEQYF
TGTGCCAGCAGCTCCCCCCCCTACGAGCAGTACTTC
>few|NA|TRBJ2-5|TRBV20-1
CSAREGREETQYF
TGCAGTGCTAGAGAGGGCAGGGAAGAGACCCAGTACTTC
>few|TRBD1|TRBJ2-2|TRBV5-1
CASSLRGRGTGELFF
TGCGCCAGCAGCTTGAGGGGGCGAGGAACCGGGGAGCTGTTTTTT
>few|NA|TRBJ1-5|TRBV5-1
CASSLGPGHDSNQPQHF
TGCGCCAGCAGCTTGGGACCGGGACACGATAGCAATCAGCCCCAGCATTTT
>NA|NA|TRBJ2-1|TRBV10-3
CAISTEGDGQFF
TGTGCCATTTCAACGGAGGGGGATGGGCAGTTCTTC
>NA|NA|TRBJ1-4|TRBV7-2
CASSSLQGRPYEKLFF
TGTGCCAGCAGCTCGCTACAGGGACGGCCTTATGAAAAACTGTTTTTT